This T cell receptor (beta chain) was retrieved from a study of technical replicates of blood from a few donors. This CDR3 has 15 amino acids. The V and J ends lost 5 bases and 4 bases respectively, with 17 bases between them. CDR1 and CDR2 from the germline V gene are LGHNA and YNFKEQ. Sequencing used immunoSEQ multiplex PCR; TCRdb keeps in-frame clones, though not all of them. The sample lists around 81,000 clones; 80% to 90% were seen once. The V and J genes are TRBV4-2 and TRBJ1-1, with D perhaps matching TRBD1 (6 bases). This TCR was recovered from a human donor in good health. Some clones in this sample may be carry-over from other donors' samples. The sequenced sample consisted of PBMCs. The CDR3 sequence: CASSTLLVGGTEAFF. CDR3 DNA sequence: TGTGCCAGCAGCACCTTACTCGTAGGGGGCACTGAAGCTTTCTTT.